This T cell receptor beta chain was captured in a study of OX40 agonist ivuxolimab in advanced cancers. Study at large: Patients were treated with ivuxolimab, an agonistic anti-OX40 (CD134) antibody.

Per the germline V gene, CDR1 is SEHNR and CDR2 is FQNEAQ (reference sequence). The CDR3 length is 13 residues. Trimming took off 1 base at V and 2 bases at J, with 6 bases between the two ends. Some clones are missing from TCRdb's copy, which holds only in-frame ones; the method was immunoSEQ multiplex PCR. Here the sample spans about 100,000 clones, about nine tenths being singletons. This clonotype was sampled from an adult with an advanced solid tumor such as melanoma, head and neck, liver or kidney cancer. The chain couples TRBV7-9 to TRBJ2-7; D may match TRBD1 or TRBD2 (5 bases each). The source material was CD4+ or CD8+ T cells sorted from blood, sampled in a trial of the OX40 agonist ivuxolimab. CDR3 coding DNA: TGTGCCAGCAGCTTAGTGGGACCCTACGAGCAGTACTTC. Translated, it gives CASSLVGPYEQYF. Combining the CDR3 with reference TRBV7-9 and TRBJ2-7 gives the whole variable domain DTGVSQNPRHKITKRGQNVTFRCDPISEHNRLYWYRQTLGQGPEFLTYFQNEAQLEKSRLLSDRFSAERPKGSFSTLEIQRTEQGDSAMYLCASSLVGPYEQYFGPGTRLTVT.